These 17 T cell receptor beta chains share one sample of origin, sequenced in a study of human T cells and chemical hapten exposure. MiXCR, run by TCRdb on the RACE reads, gives a single entry per CDR3 protein. This table has about 290,000 distinct CDR3 sequences, just under 8% appearing once. Sample time point: pre-sensitization, week 0. Treatment in this sample: therapeutic diphenylcyclopropenone sensitization with weekly scalp DPC. This specimen was whole blood, taken in connection with sensitization to the hapten diphenylcyclopropenone (DPC). These receptor sequences come from a man younger than 35 with alopecia areata. Some clones in this sample may be carry-over from other donors' samples.

This clonotype has a handful of counts. This chain joins TRBV10-3 and TRBJ2-7; the match to TRBD1 covers 9 bases. Per germline, CDR1 ENHRY and CDR2 SYGVKD. The V gene end was trimmed by 6 bases and the J gene end by 5 bases; junction bases not matched to a gene: 2. The CDR3 consists of 12 residues. CDR3 residues: CAIRDRGDEQYF. In nucleotides, the CDR3 is TGTGCCATCAGGGACAGGGGCGACGAGCAGTACTTC.

The rearrangement uses TRBV29-1 and TRBJ1-1; D call uncertain. Germline assignment: CDR1 SQVTM and CDR2 ANQGSEA. The CDR3 has 13 amino acids. Trimming took off 0 bases at V and 4 bases at J, with 9 bases between the two ends. CDR3 in amino acids: CSVEEPRGTEAFF. As DNA, the CDR3 is TGCAGCGTTGAAGAACCCCGCGGCACTGAAGCTTTCTTT.

A word on this clonotype: A junction end diverges from the germline sequence, so it may reflect a read error. The rearrangement links TRBV5-1 to TRBJ1-2; tentative D call: TRBD1 (5 bases). CDR1 and CDR2 (germline): SGHRS, YFSETQ. The CDR3 has 13 residues. The DNA for the CDR3 is TGCGCCAACAGCTTACAGGACTACTATGGCTACACCTTC. Protein product: CANSLQDYYGYTF. The full variable domain, completed using reference TRBV5-1 and TRBJ1-2, is KAGVTQTPRYLIKTRGQQVTLSCSPISGHRSVSWYQQTPGQGLQFLFEYFSETQRNKGNFPGRFSGRQFSNSRSEMNVSTLELGDSALYLCANSLQDYYGYTFGSGTRLTVV.

The CDR3 DNA is TGTGCCAGCAGTTACGATCAGGAAGGTCACCTTAGCACAGATACGCAGTATTTT. This translates into CASSYDQEGHLSTDTQYF. V and J are TRBV6-5 and TRBJ2-3; D gene ambiguous. V lost 2 bases, J lost 0 bases, and 18 bases lay in between. This CDR3 has 18 residues. The germline gives CDR1 MNHEY, CDR2 SVGAGI.

V gene TRBV6-1 combines with J gene TRBJ2-7; unclear D gene. Per the germline V gene, CDR1 is MNHNS and CDR2 is SASEGT. The CDR3 consists of 16 residues. Trimming stripped 1 base from V and 4 bases from J, with 17 bases between. CDR3 nucleotides: TGTGCCAGCAGTGAAGGAGAAAAATACTTCACATACGAGCAGTACGTC. Protein: CASSEGEKYFTYEQYV.

The chain couples TRBV15 to TRBJ2-1; TRBD2 agrees at 7 bases. The germline CDR1 and CDR2 sequences are LNHNV and YYDKDF (reference sequence). The CDR3 is 15 residues long. The V segment lost 0 bases and the J segment 4 bases; nucleotides outside the gene matches: 3. Here the CDR3 reads CATSREGAGYNEQFF. The CDR3 DNA sequence: TGTGCCACCAGCAGAGAAGGAGCGGGGTACAATGAGCAGTTCTTC.

There are many counts of this clonotype. This chain joins TRBV24-1 and TRBJ1-2; D gene uncertain. The V gene's germline CDR1 is KGHDR and CDR2 SFDVKD. V gave up 3 bases and J gave up 8 bases, with 18 bases separating them. The CDR3 totals 15 residues. As DNA, the CDR3 is TGTGCCACCAGTGATCGGGGAATATGGCCCATCGGCTACACCTTC. This encodes CATSDRGIWPIGYTF.

The sample holds many counts of this clonotype. V is TRBV6-2 or TRBV6-3 and J is TRBJ2-5; D not resolved. In germline, CDR1 is MNHEY, CDR2 SVGEGT. The CDR3 totals 14 residues. The V end was cut by 1 base, the J end by 4 bases, with 10 bases between. CDR3 bases: TGTGCCAGCAGTTACTTTGGAAAAGGAGAGACCCAGTACTTC. This sequence encodes CASSYFGKGETQYF.

This clonotype was recorded a few times. The chain employs TRBV7-9 and TRBJ1-5, with 8 positions matching TRBD1. J lost 2 bases, V lost 1 base, and 4 bases had no gene match. The CDR3 is 16 amino acids. Germline assignment: CDR1 SEHNR and CDR2 FQNEAQ (reference sequence). CDR3 sequence reads: CASSLDWGQGNQPQHF. DNA of the CDR3: TGTGCCAGCAGCTTAGATTGGGGACAGGGCAATCAGCCCCAGCATTTT.

The genes are TRBV20-1 and TRBJ1-5; unclear D gene. Germline V gene sequence: CDR1 DFQATT, CDR2 SNEGSKA (reference sequence). V lost 0 bases to trimming and J lost 5 bases, with 11 bases between them. This CDR3 is 14 amino acids long. The CDR3 DNA reads TGCAGTGCTAGAGATCCGGGGAATCATCAGCCCCAGCATTTT. It is translated as CSARDPGNHQPQHF.

This clonotype was observed a few times. This chain connects TRBV6-5 to TRBJ1-5; D remains unclear. V shed 2 bases and J shed 3 bases, with 5 bases lying between them. This CDR3 is 13 amino acids long. CDR1 and CDR2 from the germline V gene are MNHEY and SVGAGI. In nucleotides, the CDR3 is TGTGCCAGCAGTTACGACCACAATCAGCCCCAGCATTTT. Translated: CASSYDHNQPQHF.

The chain employs TRBV5-1 and TRBJ2-7; perhaps TRBD2 as D (6 bases). This CDR3 has 16 amino acids. Trimming took off 0 bases at V and 0 bases at J, with 13 bases between the two ends. Germline V lookup: CDR1 SGHRS, CDR2 YFSETQ. The CDR3 DNA reads TGCGCCAGCAGCTTGGCCGGGGGAATCAGCTCCTACGAGCAGTACGTC. Translating it yields CASSLAGGISSYEQYV.

The CDR3 DNA sequence: TGCGCCAGCAGCCAATTACAGGGTAGAAAGAATGAGCAGTTCTTC. Amino acid sequence: CASSQLQGRKNEQFF. This chain links TRBV4-3 with TRBJ2-1; D may be TRBD1 (6 bases). Germline V lookup: CDR1 LGHNA, CDR2 YSLEER. There are 15 residues in the CDR3. Trimming removed 2 bases at V and 7 bases at J, with 15 bases between.

The CDR3 spells CASSSTGRETQYF. CDR3 bases: TGTGCCAGCAGCTCGACAGGGAGAGAGACCCAGTACTTC. The chain has TRBV7-3 and TRBJ2-5; 7 bases fit TRBD1. Germline V CDR1 and CDR2: SGHTA, FQGTGA. The CDR3 spans 13 residues. V dropped 4 bases and J dropped 4; count of bases not matched to a gene: 3. The variable domain in full, completed from reference TRBV7-3 and TRBJ2-5, reads GAGVSQTPSNKVTEKGKYVELRCDPISGHTALYWYRQSLGQGPEFLIYFQGTGAADDSGLPNDRFFAVRPEGSVSTLKIQRTERGDSAVYLCASSSTGRETQYFGPGTRLLVL.

This clonotype was observed a handful of times. The chain joins TRBV6-2 or TRBV6-3 to TRBJ1-5, with unresolved D. Germline CDR1 MNHEY, CDR2 SVGEGT. This CDR3 comprises 15 residues. Trimming shortened V by 7 bases and J by 3 bases, and 16 bases separated the two germline ends. The CDR3 nucleotides read TGTGCCAGCACCAAGGAGGGCTTCAACAATCAGCCCCAGCATTTT. Encoded protein: CASTKEGFNNQPQHF.

The chain recombines TRBV11-3 with TRBJ2-2; no definite D call. The CDR3 loop spans 18 amino acids. Per germline, CDR1 SGHNT and CDR2 YENEEA. Trimming took 0 bases from V and 0 from J, leaving 14 bases between them. This chain's CDR3 is CASSLEIAAHANTGELFF. In DNA form, the CDR3 reads TGTGCCAGCAGCTTAGAAATTGCGGCCCACGCGAACACCGGGGAGCTGTTTTTT. The whole variable domain, filled in from reference TRBV11-3 and TRBJ2-2, reads EAGVVQSPRYKIIEKKQPVAFWCNPISGHNTLYWYLQNLGQGPELLIRYENEEAVDDSQLPKDRFSAERLKGVDSTLKIQPAELGDSAVYLCASSLEIAAHANTGELFFGEGSRLTVL.

V and J are TRBV3-1 and TRBJ2-5; TRBD1 or TRBD2 may be the D gene (5 bases each). This CDR3 is built from 13 residues. Deletions cut 7 bases from V and 1 base from J, with 10 bases between. Looked up from germline, CDR1 is LGHDT and CDR2 is YNNKEL (reference sequence). The CDR3 DNA sequence: TGTGCCAGCAACAGGAGGCCCCAAGAGACCCAGTACTTC. Translation: CASNRRPQETQYF.